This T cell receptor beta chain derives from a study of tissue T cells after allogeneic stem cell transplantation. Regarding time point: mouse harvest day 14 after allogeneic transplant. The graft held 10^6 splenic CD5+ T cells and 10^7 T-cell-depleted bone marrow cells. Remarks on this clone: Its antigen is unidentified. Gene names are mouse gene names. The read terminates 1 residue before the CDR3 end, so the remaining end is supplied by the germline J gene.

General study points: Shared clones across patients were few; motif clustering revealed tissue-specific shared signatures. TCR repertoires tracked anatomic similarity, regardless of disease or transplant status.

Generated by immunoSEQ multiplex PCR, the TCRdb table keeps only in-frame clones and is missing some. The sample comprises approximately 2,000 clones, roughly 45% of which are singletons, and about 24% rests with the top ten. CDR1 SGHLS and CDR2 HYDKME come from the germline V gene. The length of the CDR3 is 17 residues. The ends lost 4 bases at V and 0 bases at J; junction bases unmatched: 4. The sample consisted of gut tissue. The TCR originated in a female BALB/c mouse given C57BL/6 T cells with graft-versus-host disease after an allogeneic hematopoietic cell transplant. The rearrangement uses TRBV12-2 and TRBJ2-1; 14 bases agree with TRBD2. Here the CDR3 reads CASSGTGGALNYAEQFF. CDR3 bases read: TGTGCCAGCTCCGGGACTGGGGGGGCCCTTAACTATGCTGAGCAGTTC.